This passage covers 31 T cell receptor beta chains from one sample sequenced in a study of post-analysis software for immune sequencing data. Study results and caveats: Controls showed lower frequencies than patients for roughly five TRBV segments, and TRBV5-6, TRBV5-1 and TRBV20-1 were among these.

No antigen has been identified for these receptors. Presence of unique molecular identifiers characterized the TCR beta cDNA libraries. MiXCR, run by TCRdb on the PCR reads, gives a single entry per CDR3 protein. The table has around 400,000 distinct CDR3 sequences, roughly 35% seen once. Sample: blood. These receptors came from a girl between 5 and 17 years old with multiple sclerosis.

The chain couples TRBV10-1 to TRBJ2-7; 8 bases fit TRBD2. V was pared by 3 bases and J by 2 bases, with 9 bases of the junction left unmatched. The CDR3 extends over 16 amino acids. The germline CDR1 and CDR2 sequences are WNHNN and SYGVQD (reference sequence). Here the CDR3 DNA reads TGCGCCAGCAGTGATATGAGCGGGGGCTACACCTACGAGCAGTACTTC. Translation gives CASSDMSGGYTYEQYF.

In this sample, this clonotype turned up a few times. The chain recombines TRBV7-9 with TRBJ2-5; D unclear. The V end was cut by 5 bases, the J end by 7 bases, with 14 bases between. The CDR3 sequence is 13 residues long. The germline V gene encodes CDR1 SEHNR and CDR2 FQNEAQ (reference sequence). Here the CDR3 reads CASSPPAIWTQYF. The CDR3 DNA sequence: TGTGCCAGCAGCCCCCCAGCTATATGGACCCAGTACTTC.

Details on this clonotype: This could be a read error, since a much larger clone is one nucleotide away. V gene TRBV20-1 combines with J gene TRBJ2-7; D unresolved. The V gene's germline CDR1 is DFQATT and CDR2 SNEGSKA (reference sequence). The CDR3 has 14 amino acids. V gave up 3 bases and J gave up 0 bases, with 12 bases separating them. Written as DNA, the CDR3 is TGCAGTGCTAGCCCTGCAGCTTTCTCCTACGAGCAGTACTTC. It specifies CSASPAAFSYEQYF.

This clonotype has a handful of counts. The chain couples TRBV12-3 or TRBV12-4 to TRBJ2-3; D is perhaps TRBD2 (6 bases). The CDR3 runs to 15 residues. V was shortened by 2 bases and J by 4 bases, with 13 bases between the two germline ends. CDR3 region: CASSLLGGVADTQYF. CDR3 DNA sequence: TGTGCCAGCAGTTTACTGGGCGGGGTCGCAGATACGCAGTATTTT.

The V gene is TRBV20-1, the J gene TRBJ1-1; 8 nucleotides agree with TRBD1. The junction had 5 bases not matched to a gene; V was cut back by 1 base and J by 1 base. The CDR3 is 15 residues long. Per the germline V gene, CDR1 is DFQATT and CDR2 is SNEGSKA (reference sequence). The CDR3 reads CSARGQGNENTEAFF. DNA for the CDR3: TGCAGTGCTAGAGGACAGGGGAACGAGAACACTGAAGCTTTCTTT.

The chain carries TRBV6-1 and TRBJ2-1; 9 bases match TRBD2. The length of the CDR3 is 20 residues. Losses at the gene ends were 6 bases for V and 3 bases for J; bases not matched to a gene: 21. In germline, CDR1 is MNHNS, CDR2 SASEGT. The CDR3, as DNA: TGTGCCAGCAGAGCCCCCCCCGGTTGGCGGGGGGGCCCCCTCTACAATGAGCAGTTCTTC. Translated, it gives CASRAPPGWRGGPLYNEQFF.

This chain uses TRBV7-9 with TRBJ2-7; 7 nucleotides line up with TRBD2. CDR1 is SEHNR and CDR2 is FQNEAQ in the germline V gene (reference sequence). This CDR3 region has 16 residues. V dropped 5 bases and J dropped 2; count of bases not matched to a gene: 12. The CDR3 is CASSLMQASGTYEQYF. CDR3 sequence (DNA): TGTGCCAGCAGCCTTATGCAGGCTAGCGGAACCTACGAGCAGTACTTC. The full variable domain, with the rest looked up from reference TRBV7-9 and TRBJ2-7, is DTGVSQNPRHKITKRGQNVTFRCDPISEHNRLYWYRQTLGQGPEFLTYFQNEAQLEKSRLLSDRFSAERPKGSFSTLEIQRTEQGDSAMYLCASSLMQASGTYEQYFGPGTRLTVT.

The J gene is TRBJ2-2, the V gene TRBV20-1; D gene uncertain. Germline V gene data show CDR1 as DFQATT and CDR2 as SNEGSKA (reference sequence). The CDR3 sequence is 15 residues long. Trimming pared 3 bases from V and 0 bases from J, leaving 11 bases between. The CDR3 bases are TGCAGTGCTAGGTCTGGCGAAGCGAACACCGGGGAGCTGTTTTTT. Protein: CSARSGEANTGELFF.

Written as DNA, the CDR3 is TGTGCCAGCAGCTTTGGGGTTTCACCCCTCCACTTT. It is translated as CASSFGVSPLHF. The gene calls are TRBV7-9 and TRBJ1-6; D is ambiguous. The V gene lost 3 bases and the J gene lost 9 bases, with 6 bases spanning the gap. This CDR3 is built from 12 residues. The germline V gene encodes CDR1 SEHNR and CDR2 FQNEAQ (reference sequence).

This clonotype was seen ten or more times. The chain employs TRBV5-1 and TRBJ2-1; TRBD1 matches at 9 bases. Trimming cost V 1 base and J 6 bases; bases outside gene matches: 5. CDR1 is SGHRS, CDR2 YFSETQ, per germline. This CDR3 is built from 15 residues. In nucleotides, the CDR3 is TGCGCCAGCAGCTTGACAGGGGGCGATCTCAATGAGCAGTTCTTC. Protein sequence: CASSLTGGDLNEQFF.

The count of this clonotype is one. Written as DNA, the CDR3 is TGTGCCAGCAGTTTCACCGGGTCTTACAATGAGCAGTTCTTC. It specifies CASSFTGSYNEQFF. The rearrangement uses TRBV12-3 or TRBV12-4 and TRBJ2-1; D gene uncertain. This CDR3 has 14 residues. Between the trimmed V and J ends, which lost 3 bases and 4 bases, there was a span of 10 bases.

The chain joins TRBV7-9 to TRBJ2-1, with D perhaps TRBD1 or TRBD2 (5 bases each). The ends were cut back, 6 bases at V and 3 bases at J, with 15 bases in the middle. Germline V lookup: CDR1 SEHNR, CDR2 FQNEAQ (reference sequence). The CDR3 contains 15 residues. CDR3 residues: CASSSPGGDYNEQFF. CDR3 sequence (DNA): TGTGCCAGCAGTTCCCCTGGGGGAGACTACAATGAGCAGTTCTTC.

This clonotype was seen a few times. The V gene is TRBV21-1, the J gene TRBJ1-1; the table gives TRBD1 as D, unverified against the DNA. TRBV21-1 is a pseudogene. This CDR3 has 13 amino acids. The CDR3 region is CASNKPGGTEAFF. Here the CDR3 DNA reads TGTGCCAGCAACAAACCAGGGGGCACTGAAGCTTTCTTT.

This sequence joins TRBV7-2 and TRBJ1-2; possibly TRBD1 for D (5 bases). Germline CDR1 SGHTA, CDR2 FQGNSA. V was cut by 5 bases and J by 8 bases, with 18 bases left in between. The CDR3 runs to 14 residues. CDR3 protein: CASSRSPGLGGYTF. CDR3 bases: TGTGCCAGCAGCCGCTCTCCGGGACTAGGGGGCTACACCTTC.

This clonotype was picked up a small number of times. This chain connects TRBV12-3 or TRBV12-4 to TRBJ2-7; D is undetermined. Trimming pared 2 bases from V and 3 bases from J, leaving 8 bases between. The CDR3 has 13 residues. The CDR3 sequence is CASSLNGYYEQYF. The CDR3 coding sequence is TGTGCCAGCAGTTTAAACGGATACTACGAGCAGTACTTC.

This clonotype has only a few counts. V usage is TRBV6-5 and J usage is TRBJ2-3, with D possibly TRBD1 on 5 matching bases. The germline gives CDR1 MNHEY, CDR2 SVGAGI. CDR3 length equals 16 residues. Trimming removed 2 bases from V and 1 base from J, with 13 bases in between. The CDR3 sequence: CASSYATGAGTDTQYF. CDR3 DNA sequence: TGTGCCAGCAGTTACGCCACAGGAGCAGGCACAGATACGCAGTATTTT.

V is TRBV20-1 and J is TRBJ1-2; D unclear. V was shortened by 5 bases and J by 1 base, with 8 bases between the two germline ends. The CDR3 is 12 amino acids. CDR1 is DFQATT, CDR2 SNEGSKA, per germline (reference sequence). The chain's CDR3 is CSAPQYNYGYTF. CDR3 nucleotides: TGCAGTGCTCCCCAGTATAACTATGGCTACACCTTC.

This rearrangement joins TRBV7-9 to TRBJ1-1, with D possibly being TRBD1 (5 bases). The CDR3 is 10 residues long. Germline assignment: CDR1 SEHNR and CDR2 FQNEAQ (reference sequence). V lost 11 bases to trimming and J lost 4 bases, with 8 bases between them. The CDR3 region is CASGGTEAFF. The CDR3 bases are TGTGCCTCGGGGGGCACTGAAGCTTTCTTT.

As concerns this clonotype: A junction end diverges from the germline sequence, so it may reflect a read error. The chain combines TRBV3-1 with TRBJ2-1; D is perhaps TRBD2 (5 bases). The CDR3 covers 19 residues. Germline CDR1 LGHDT, CDR2 YNNKEL (reference sequence). This chain's CDR3 is CASSPTPGLARSSYNEQFF. The CDR3 DNA is TGTGCCAGTAGCCCTACGCCTGGACTGGCTCGGAGCTCCTACAATGAGCAGTTCTTC.

In the case of this clonotype: The germline gene is not matched at one end of the junction; a read error may be the cause. J is TRBJ1-2 and V is TRBV2, with no clear D. The CDR3 runs 13 residues. Germline V gives CDR1 SNHLY, CDR2 FYNNEI. The CDR3 bases are TGTGCCAGCAGTGAGGCAGACCTCTATGGCCACACCTTC. Translating it yields CASSEADLYGHTF.

This clonotype was picked up a small number of times. The chain employs TRBV15 and TRBJ2-2; D call uncertain. The CDR3 totals 16 residues. The V end was cut by 0 bases, the J end by 4 bases, with 12 bases between. Germline V gives CDR1 LNHNV, CDR2 YYDKDF (reference sequence). The CDR3 sequence is CATSRDLDPATGELFF. As DNA, the CDR3 is TGTGCCACCAGCAGAGATCTGGACCCAGCCACCGGGGAGCTGTTTTTT.

The rearrangement uses TRBV29-1 and TRBJ2-3; 8 nucleotides agree with TRBD1. The CDR3 runs to 13 residues. J gave up 4 bases and V 5 bases, and 5 bases lay outside the gene matches. Germline V lookup: CDR1 SQVTM, CDR2 ANQGSEA. The CDR3 sequence is CSVSTGAADTQYF. Written as DNA, the CDR3 is TGCAGCGTTTCGACAGGGGCGGCAGATACGCAGTATTTT.

CDR3 coding DNA: TGTGCCAGCAGCGTTCACGGCAGGGCCACAGATACGCAGTATTTT. Translating it yields CASSVHGRATDTQYF. V is TRBV9 and J is TRBJ2-3, with TRBD1 as a possible D gene (5 bases). With 2 bases removed from V and 2 bases from J, the gap between germline ends came to 12 bases. Germline-derived CDR1 and CDR2 are SGDLS and YYNGEE. This CDR3 is 15 amino acids long.

This clonotype was picked up a small number of times. The V call is TRBV11-1, the J call TRBJ2-1; unclear D gene. V lost 4 bases and J lost 4, with 8 bases in between. Germline-derived CDR1 and CDR2 are SGHAT and FQDESV (reference sequence). The CDR3 is made up of 13 amino acids. The CDR3 DNA reads as TGTGCCAGCAGCTCAGCCCTTTACAATGAGCAGTTCTTC. Translation gives CASSSALYNEQFF.

The J gene is TRBJ2-3, the V gene TRBV7-2; D is perhaps TRBD1 (5 bases). Germline V gene data show CDR1 as SGHTA and CDR2 as FQGNSA. This CDR3 contains 14 residues. The V end lost 3 bases, the J end lost 4 bases, and 11 bases lay between the germline ends. The chain's CDR3 is CASSFSKGADTQYF. The CDR3 DNA is TGTGCCAGCAGCTTTAGTAAAGGGGCAGATACGCAGTATTTT.

The V gene is TRBV24-1, the J gene TRBJ2-3; TRBD1 might be the D (6 bases). V was clipped by 3 bases and J by 1 base, with 16 bases between them. Germline CDR1 and CDR2: KGHDR and SFDVKD. This CDR3 is 17 amino acids long. The DNA of the CDR3 is TGTGCCACCAGTGATCCTGGACAGTCTCGGGGCACAGATACGCAGTATTTT. It yields the protein CATSDPGQSRGTDTQYF.

The chain couples TRBV7-9 to TRBJ2-7; D is possibly TRBD1 (6 bases). V was cut by 5 bases and J by 0 bases, with 11 bases left in between. The germline gives CDR1 SEHNR, CDR2 FQNEAQ (reference sequence). The CDR3 loop spans 14 amino acids. The CDR3, as DNA: TGTGCCAGCAGCCGACCAGGGGACTCCTACGAGCAGTACTTC. Translation: CASSRPGDSYEQYF.

This clonotype was observed a handful of times. V gene TRBV25-1 combines with J gene TRBJ2-1, with D possibly being TRBD1 or TRBD2 (5 bases each). This CDR3 is 16 amino acids long. With 3 bases removed from V and 6 bases from J, the gap between germline ends came to 18 bases. Per germline, CDR1 MGHDK and CDR2 SYGVNS. The DNA for the CDR3 is TGTGCCAGCAGTGATCCGGGGCGAGTGGCGATCAATGAGCAGTTCTTC. Amino acids: CASSDPGRVAINEQFF.

The J gene is TRBJ2-7, the V gene TRBV11-2; the match to TRBD2 covers 8 bases. V lost 2 bases, J lost 6 bases, and 3 bases stayed unmatched. The CDR3 is 13 amino acids. CDR1 SGHAT and CDR2 FQNNGV come from the germline V gene. CDR3 sequence (DNA): TGTGCCAGCAGCTTATTCCGGGAGGGCGAGCAGTACTTC. As protein: CASSLFREGEQYF.

This clonotype came up a few times. The chain carries TRBV6-5 and TRBJ2-1; D tentatively fits TRBD1 or TRBD2 (7 bases each). CDR3 length equals 16 residues. V shed 2 bases and J shed 7 bases, with 18 bases lying between them. Per germline, CDR1 MNHEY and CDR2 SVGAGI. CDR3 region: CASSYEWEGAGNEQFF. The CDR3 DNA sequence: TGTGCCAGCAGTTACGAGTGGGAGGGGGCGGGAAATGAGCAGTTCTTC.

V is TRBV12-3 or TRBV12-4 and J is TRBJ1-5; D unresolved. CDR3 length: 12 residues. V was shortened by 7 bases and J by 3 bases, with 7 bases between the two germline ends. The CDR3 here is CASTTDNQPQHF. The CDR3 DNA follows: TGTGCCAGCACGACGGACAATCAGCCCCAGCATTTT.